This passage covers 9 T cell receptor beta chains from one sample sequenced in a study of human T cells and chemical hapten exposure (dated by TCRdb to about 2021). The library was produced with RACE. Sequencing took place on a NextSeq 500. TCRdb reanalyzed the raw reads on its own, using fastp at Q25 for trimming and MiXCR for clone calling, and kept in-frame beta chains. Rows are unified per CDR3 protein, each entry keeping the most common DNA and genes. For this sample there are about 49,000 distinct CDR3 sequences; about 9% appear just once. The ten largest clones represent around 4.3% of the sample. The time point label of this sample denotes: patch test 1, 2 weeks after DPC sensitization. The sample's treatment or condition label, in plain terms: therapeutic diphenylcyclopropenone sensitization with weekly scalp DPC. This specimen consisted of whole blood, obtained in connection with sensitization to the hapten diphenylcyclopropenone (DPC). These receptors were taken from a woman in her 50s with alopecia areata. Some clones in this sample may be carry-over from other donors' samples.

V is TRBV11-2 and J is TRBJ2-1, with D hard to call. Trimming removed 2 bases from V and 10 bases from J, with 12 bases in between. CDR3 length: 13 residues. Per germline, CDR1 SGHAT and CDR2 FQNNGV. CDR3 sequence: CASSLTTDTEQFF. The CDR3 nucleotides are TGTGCCAGCAGCTTAACCACCGACACCGAGCAGTTCTTC.

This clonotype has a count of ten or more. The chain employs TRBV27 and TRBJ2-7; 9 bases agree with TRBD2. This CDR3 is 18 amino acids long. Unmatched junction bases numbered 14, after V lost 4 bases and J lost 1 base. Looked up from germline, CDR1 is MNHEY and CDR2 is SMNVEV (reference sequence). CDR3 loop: CASSSPSAGGSSSYEQYF. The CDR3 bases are TGTGCCAGCAGTTCCCCGTCTGCGGGAGGGAGCAGTTCCTACGAGCAGTACTTC.

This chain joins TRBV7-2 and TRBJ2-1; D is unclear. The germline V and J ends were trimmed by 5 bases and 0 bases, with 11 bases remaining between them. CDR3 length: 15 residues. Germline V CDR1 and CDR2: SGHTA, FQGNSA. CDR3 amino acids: CASSPTQFSYNEQFF. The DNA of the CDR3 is TGTGCCAGCAGCCCAACTCAGTTCTCCTACAATGAGCAGTTCTTC.

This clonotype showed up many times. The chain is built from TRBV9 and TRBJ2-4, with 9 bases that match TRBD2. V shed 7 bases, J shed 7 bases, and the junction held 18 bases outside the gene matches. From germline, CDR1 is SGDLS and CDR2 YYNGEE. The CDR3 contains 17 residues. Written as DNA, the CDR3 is TGTGCCAGCCGGGGGGCTAGCGGGACGAAAGCGGGGAACATTCAGTACTTC. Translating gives CASRGASGTKAGNIQYF.

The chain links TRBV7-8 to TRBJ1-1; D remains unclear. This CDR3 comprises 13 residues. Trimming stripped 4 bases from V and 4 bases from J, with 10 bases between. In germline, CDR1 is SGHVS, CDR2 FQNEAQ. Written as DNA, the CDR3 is TGTGCCAGCAGCTCAATCCATGCCACTGAAGCTTTCTTT. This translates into CASSSIHATEAFF.

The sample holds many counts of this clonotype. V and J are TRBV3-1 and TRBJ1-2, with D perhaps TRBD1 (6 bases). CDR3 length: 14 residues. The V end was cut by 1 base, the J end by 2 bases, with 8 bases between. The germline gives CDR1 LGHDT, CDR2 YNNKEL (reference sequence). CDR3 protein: CASSQGTGNYGYTF. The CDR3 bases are TGTGCCAGCAGCCAAGGAACAGGGAACTATGGCTACACCTTC.

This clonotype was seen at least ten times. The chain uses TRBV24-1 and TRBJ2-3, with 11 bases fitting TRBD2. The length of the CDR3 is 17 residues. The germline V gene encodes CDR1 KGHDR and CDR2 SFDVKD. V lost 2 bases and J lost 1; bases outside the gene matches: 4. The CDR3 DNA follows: TGTGCCACCAGTGATTCACGACTAGCGGGACGCACAGATACGCAGTATTTT. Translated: CATSDSRLAGRTDTQYF.

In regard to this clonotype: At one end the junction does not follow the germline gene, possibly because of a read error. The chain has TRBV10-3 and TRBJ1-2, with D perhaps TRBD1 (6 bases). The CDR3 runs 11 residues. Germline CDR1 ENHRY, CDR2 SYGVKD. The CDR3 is CAISEGKGHYF. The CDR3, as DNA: TGTGCCATCAGTGAGGGGAAGGGACATTACTTC.

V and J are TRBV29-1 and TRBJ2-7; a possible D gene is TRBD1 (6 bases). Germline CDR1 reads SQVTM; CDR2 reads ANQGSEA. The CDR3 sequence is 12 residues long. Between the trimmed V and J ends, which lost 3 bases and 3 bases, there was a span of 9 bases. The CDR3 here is CSVDRGNYEQYF. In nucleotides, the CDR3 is TGCAGCGTTGATAGGGGGAACTACGAGCAGTACTTC.